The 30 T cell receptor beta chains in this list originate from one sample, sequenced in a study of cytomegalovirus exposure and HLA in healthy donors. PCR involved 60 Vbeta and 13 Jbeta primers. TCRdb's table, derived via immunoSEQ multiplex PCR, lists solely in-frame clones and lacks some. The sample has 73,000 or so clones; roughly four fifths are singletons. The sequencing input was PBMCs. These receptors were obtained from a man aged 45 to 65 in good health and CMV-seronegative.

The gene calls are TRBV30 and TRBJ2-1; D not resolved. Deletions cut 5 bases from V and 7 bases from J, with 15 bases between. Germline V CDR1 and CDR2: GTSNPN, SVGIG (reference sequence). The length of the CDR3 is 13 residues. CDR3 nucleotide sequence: TGTGCCTGGGCCCCGGTTAGCTCGAATGAGCAGTTCTTC. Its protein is CAWAPVSSNEQFF.

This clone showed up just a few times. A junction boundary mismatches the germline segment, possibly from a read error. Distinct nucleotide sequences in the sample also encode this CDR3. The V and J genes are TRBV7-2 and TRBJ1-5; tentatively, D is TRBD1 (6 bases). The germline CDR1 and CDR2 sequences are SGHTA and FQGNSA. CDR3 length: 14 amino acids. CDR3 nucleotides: TGTGCCAGCAGTTTAGGAGCAGGGGCTCAGCCCCAGCATTTT. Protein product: CASSLGAGAQPQHF.

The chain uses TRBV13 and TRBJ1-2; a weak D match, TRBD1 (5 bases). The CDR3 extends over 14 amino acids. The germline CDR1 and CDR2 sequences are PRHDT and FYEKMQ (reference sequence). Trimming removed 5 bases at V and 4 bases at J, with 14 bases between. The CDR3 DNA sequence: TGTGCCAGCAGCACCCCCGGGGGAAGCTATGGCTACACCTTC. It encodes CASSTPGGSYGYTF.

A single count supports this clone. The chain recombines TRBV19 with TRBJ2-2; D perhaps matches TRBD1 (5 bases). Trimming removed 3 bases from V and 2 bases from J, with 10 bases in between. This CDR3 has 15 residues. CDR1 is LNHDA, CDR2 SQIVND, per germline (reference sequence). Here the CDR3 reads CASSIVWGNTGELFF. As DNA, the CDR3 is TGTGCCAGTAGTATTGTTTGGGGCAACACCGGGGAGCTGTTTTTT.

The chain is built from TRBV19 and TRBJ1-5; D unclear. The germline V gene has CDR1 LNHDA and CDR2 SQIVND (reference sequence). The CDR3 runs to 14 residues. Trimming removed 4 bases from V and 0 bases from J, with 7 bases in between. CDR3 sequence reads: CASSTGHSNQPQHF. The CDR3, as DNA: TGTGCCAGTAGTACAGGTCATAGCAATCAGCCCCAGCATTTT. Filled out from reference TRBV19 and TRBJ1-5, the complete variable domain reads DGGITQSPKYLFRKEGQNVTLSCEQNLNHDAMYWYRQDPGQGLRLIYYSQIVNDFQKGDIAEGYSVSREKKESFPLTVTSAQKNPTAFYLCASSTGHSNQPQHFGDGTRLSIL.

This CDR3 is CASSASGQTYTQYF. As DNA, the CDR3 is TGTGCCAGCAGCGCCTCGGGACAGACCTATACGCAGTATTTT. The chain carries TRBV7-2 and TRBJ2-3; 7 nucleotides line up with TRBD1. V shed 5 bases and J 7 bases; nucleotides not matched to a gene: 9. This CDR3 comprises 14 residues. From germline, CDR1 is SGHTA and CDR2 FQGNSA.

The CDR3 reads CASSLGLAGGSTDTQYF. The CDR3 DNA reads TGTGCCAGCAGCCTGGGACTAGCGGGAGGATCCACAGATACGCAGTATTTT. The chain recombines TRBV13 with TRBJ2-3, with 15 bases fitting TRBD2. There are 17 residues in the CDR3. Trimming cost V 5 bases and J 2 bases; bases outside gene matches: 5. Looked up from germline, CDR1 is PRHDT and CDR2 is FYEKMQ (reference sequence). Filled out from reference TRBV13 and TRBJ2-3, the complete variable domain reads AAGVIQSPRHLIKEKRETATLKCYPIPRHDTVYWYQQGPGQDPQFLISFYEKMQSDKGSIPDRFSAQQFSDYHSELNMSSLELGDSALYFCASSLGLAGGSTDTQYFGPGTRLTVL.

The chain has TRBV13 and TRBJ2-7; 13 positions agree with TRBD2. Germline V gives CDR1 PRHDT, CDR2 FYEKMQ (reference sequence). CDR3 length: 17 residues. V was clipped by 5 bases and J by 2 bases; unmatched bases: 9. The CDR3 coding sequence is TGTGCCAGCAGCCGGGGACTAGCGGGACCAAACCCCTACGAGCAGTACTTC. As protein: CASSRGLAGPNPYEQYF.

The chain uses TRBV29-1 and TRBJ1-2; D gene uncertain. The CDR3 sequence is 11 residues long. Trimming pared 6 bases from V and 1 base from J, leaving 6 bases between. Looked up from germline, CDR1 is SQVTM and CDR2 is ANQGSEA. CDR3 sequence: CSVRVNYGYTF. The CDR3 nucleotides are TGCAGCGTCCGGGTTAACTATGGCTACACCTTC.

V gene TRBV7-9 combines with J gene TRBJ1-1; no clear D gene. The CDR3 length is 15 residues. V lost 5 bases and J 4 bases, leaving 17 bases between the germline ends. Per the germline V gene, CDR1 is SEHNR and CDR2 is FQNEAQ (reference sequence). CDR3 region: CASSTSTARVTEAFF. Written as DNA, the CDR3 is TGTGCCAGCAGCACATCGACCGCCCGGGTCACTGAAGCTTTCTTT.

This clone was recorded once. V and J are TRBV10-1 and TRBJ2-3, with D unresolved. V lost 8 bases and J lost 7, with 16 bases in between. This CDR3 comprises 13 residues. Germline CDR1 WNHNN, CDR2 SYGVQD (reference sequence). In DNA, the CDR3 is TGCGCCAGCTCTGGCCTGATCCGATATACGCAGTATTTT. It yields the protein CASSGLIRYTQYF.

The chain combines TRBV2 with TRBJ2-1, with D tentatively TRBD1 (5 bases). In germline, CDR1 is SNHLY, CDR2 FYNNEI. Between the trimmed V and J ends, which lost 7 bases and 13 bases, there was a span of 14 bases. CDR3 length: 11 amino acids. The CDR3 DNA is TGTGCCAGCACGGGCATACAGGTACAGTTCTTC. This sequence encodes CASTGIQVQFF.

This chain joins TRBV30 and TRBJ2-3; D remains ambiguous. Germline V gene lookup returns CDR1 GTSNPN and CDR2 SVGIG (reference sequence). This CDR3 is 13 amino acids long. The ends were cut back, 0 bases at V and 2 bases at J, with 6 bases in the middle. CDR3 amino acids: CAWSVGTTDTQYF. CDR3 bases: TGTGCCTGGAGTGTCGGTACCACAGATACGCAGTATTTT.

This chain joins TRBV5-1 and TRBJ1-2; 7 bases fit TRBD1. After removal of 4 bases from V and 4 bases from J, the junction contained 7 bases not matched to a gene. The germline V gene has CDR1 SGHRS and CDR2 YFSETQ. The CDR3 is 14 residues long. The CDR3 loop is CASSILDRSYGYTF. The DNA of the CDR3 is TGCGCCAGCAGCATATTGGACAGGAGCTATGGCTACACCTTC.

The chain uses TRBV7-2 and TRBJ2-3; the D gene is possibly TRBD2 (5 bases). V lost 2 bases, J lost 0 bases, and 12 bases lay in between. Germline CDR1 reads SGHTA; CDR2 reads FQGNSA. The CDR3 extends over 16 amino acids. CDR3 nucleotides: TGTGCCAGCAGCTTATTCTCCCGCGGGAGCACAGATACGCAGTATTTT. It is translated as CASSLFSRGSTDTQYF.

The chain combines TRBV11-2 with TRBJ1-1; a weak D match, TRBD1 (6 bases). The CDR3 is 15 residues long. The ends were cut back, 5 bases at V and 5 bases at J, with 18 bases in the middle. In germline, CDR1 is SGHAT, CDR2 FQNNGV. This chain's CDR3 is CASSPLRGYGTEAFF. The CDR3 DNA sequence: TGTGCCAGCAGCCCACTGAGGGGGTACGGTACTGAAGCTTTCTTT.

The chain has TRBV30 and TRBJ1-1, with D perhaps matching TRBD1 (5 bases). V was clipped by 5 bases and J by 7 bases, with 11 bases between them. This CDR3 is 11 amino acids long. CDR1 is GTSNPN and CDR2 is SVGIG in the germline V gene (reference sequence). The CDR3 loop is CAWGGLFEAFF. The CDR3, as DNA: TGTGCCTGGGGGGGACTCTTTGAAGCTTTCTTT. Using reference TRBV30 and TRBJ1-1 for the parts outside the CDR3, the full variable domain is SQTIHQWPATLVQPVGSPLSLECTVEGTSNPNLYWYRQAAGRGLQLLFYSVGIGQISSEVPQNLSASRPQDRQFILSSKKLLLSDSGFYLCAWGGLFEAFFGQGTRLTVV.

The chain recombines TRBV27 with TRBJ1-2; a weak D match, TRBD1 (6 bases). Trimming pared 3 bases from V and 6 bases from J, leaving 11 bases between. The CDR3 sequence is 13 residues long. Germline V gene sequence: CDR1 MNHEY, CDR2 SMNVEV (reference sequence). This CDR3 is CASSFRGRHGYTF. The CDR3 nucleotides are TGTGCCAGCAGTTTCAGGGGCCGACATGGCTACACCTTC.

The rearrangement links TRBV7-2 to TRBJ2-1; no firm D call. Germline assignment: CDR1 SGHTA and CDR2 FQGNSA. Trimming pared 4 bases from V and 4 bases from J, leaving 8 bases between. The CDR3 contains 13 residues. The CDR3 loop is CASSSQRYNEQFF. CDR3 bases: TGTGCCAGCAGCTCCCAGCGATACAATGAGCAGTTCTTC.

This chain's CDR3 is CASSVSSSGAHEQYF. The CDR3 DNA follows: TGTGCCAGCAGCGTATCATCTAGCGGGGCCCACGAGCAGTACTTC. This sequence joins TRBV9 and TRBJ2-7; 9 bases line up with TRBD2. CDR1 and CDR2 from the germline V gene are SGDLS and YYNGEE. The ends lost 1 base at V and 5 bases at J; junction bases unmatched: 7. The CDR3 has 15 amino acids.

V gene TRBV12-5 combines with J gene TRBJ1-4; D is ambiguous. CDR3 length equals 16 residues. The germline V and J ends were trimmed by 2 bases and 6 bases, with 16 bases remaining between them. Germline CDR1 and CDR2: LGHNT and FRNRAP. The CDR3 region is CASGLTGAPKYEKLFF. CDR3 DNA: TGTGCTAGTGGTTTGACCGGTGCTCCGAAATATGAAAAACTGTTTTTT.

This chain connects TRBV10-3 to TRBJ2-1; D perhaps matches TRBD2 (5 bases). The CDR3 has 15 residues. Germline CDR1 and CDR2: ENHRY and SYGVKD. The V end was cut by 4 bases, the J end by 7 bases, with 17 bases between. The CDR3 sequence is CAISGMTKHGNEQFF. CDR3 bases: TGTGCCATCAGTGGTATGACTAAGCACGGGAATGAGCAGTTCTTC.

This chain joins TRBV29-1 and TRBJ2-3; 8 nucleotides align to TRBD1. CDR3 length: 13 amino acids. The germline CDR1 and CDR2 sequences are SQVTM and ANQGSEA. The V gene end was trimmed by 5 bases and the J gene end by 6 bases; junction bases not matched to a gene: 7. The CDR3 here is CSVRQGIVDTQYF. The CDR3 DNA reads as TGCAGCGTTAGACAGGGGATAGTCGATACGCAGTATTTT.

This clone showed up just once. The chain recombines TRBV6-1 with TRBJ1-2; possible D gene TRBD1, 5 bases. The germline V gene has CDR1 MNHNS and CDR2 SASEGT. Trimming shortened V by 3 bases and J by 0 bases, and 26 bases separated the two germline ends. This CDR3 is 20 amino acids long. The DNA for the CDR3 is TGTGCCAGCAGTGAGGGGACTGCGGCATCTGGTTACCGAGCTAACTATGGCTACACCTTC. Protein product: CASSEGTAASGYRANYGYTF.

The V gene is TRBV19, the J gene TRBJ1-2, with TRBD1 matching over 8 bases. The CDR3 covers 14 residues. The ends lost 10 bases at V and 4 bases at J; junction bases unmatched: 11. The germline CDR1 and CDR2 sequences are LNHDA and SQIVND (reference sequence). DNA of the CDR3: TGTGCCACCCACCTGGGACAGGTTGCCTATGGCTACACCTTC. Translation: CATHLGQVAYGYTF.

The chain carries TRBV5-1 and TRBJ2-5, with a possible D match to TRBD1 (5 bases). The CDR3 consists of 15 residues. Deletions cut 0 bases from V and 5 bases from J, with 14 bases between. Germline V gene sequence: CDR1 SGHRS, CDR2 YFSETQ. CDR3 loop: CASSLAVSAGETQYF. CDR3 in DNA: TGCGCCAGCAGCTTGGCGGTCTCGGCAGGGGAGACCCAGTACTTC.

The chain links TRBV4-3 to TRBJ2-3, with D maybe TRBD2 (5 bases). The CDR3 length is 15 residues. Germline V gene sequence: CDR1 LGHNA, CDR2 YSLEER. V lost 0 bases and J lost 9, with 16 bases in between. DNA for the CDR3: TGCGCCAGCAGCCAAGATCCGGCGGGTTGGGAGACGCAGTATTTT. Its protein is CASSQDPAGWETQYF.

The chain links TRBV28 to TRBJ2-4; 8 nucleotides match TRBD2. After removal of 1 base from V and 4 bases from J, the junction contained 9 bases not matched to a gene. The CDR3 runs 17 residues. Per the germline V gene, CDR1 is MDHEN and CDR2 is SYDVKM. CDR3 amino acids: CASSLSYLAGTKNIQYF. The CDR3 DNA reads TGTGCCAGCAGTTTATCCTACTTAGCGGGAACTAAAAACATTCAGTACTTC.

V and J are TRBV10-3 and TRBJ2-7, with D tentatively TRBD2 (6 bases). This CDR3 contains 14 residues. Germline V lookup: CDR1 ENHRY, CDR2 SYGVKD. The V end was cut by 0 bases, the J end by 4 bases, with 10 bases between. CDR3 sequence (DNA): TGTGCCATCAGTGAGTCTACTAGCAGGTACGAGCAGTACTTC. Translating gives CAISESTSRYEQYF.

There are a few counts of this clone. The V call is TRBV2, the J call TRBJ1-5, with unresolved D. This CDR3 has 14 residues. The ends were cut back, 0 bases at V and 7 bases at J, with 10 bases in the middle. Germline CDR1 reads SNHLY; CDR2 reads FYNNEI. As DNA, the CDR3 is TGTGCCAGCAGTGAAGCGGCGGTTGAGCAGCCCCAGCATTTT. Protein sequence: CASSEAAVEQPQHF.